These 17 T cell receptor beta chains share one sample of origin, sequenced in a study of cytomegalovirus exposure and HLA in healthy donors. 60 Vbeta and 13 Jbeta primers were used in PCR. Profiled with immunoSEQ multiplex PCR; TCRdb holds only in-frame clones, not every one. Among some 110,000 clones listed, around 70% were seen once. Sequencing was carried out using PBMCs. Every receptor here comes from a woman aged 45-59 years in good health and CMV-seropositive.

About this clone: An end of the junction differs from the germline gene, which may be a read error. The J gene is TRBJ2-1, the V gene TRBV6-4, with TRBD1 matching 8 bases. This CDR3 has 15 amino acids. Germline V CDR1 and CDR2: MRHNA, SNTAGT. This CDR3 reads CASSDSDRVLTPSVF. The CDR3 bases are TGTGCCAGCAGTGACTCGGACAGGGTTCTGACTCCATCGGTCTTC.

The CDR3 nucleotides are TGTGCCAGCAGCAGACAGGGAGATAAGAAAGAAAAACTGTTTTTT. The encoded protein is CASSRQGDKKEKLFF. The rearrangement joins TRBV7-2 to TRBJ1-4; 7 bases match TRBD1. This CDR3 is 15 amino acids long. Germline V gene data show CDR1 as SGHTA and CDR2 as FQGNSA. V lost 5 bases and J lost 8; bases outside the gene matches: 11.

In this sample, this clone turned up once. In nucleotides, the CDR3 is TGCGCCAGCAGTCCCGAGGACAGGGGGCGCACCGACTATGGCTACACCTTC. Translated, it gives CASSPEDRGRTDYGYTF. The chain has TRBV23-1 and TRBJ1-2; 11 nucleotides agree with TRBD1. TRBV23-1 is an ORF for which the function is uncertain. V shed 4 bases, J shed 3 bases, and the junction held 10 bases outside the gene matches. The CDR3 is made up of 17 amino acids.

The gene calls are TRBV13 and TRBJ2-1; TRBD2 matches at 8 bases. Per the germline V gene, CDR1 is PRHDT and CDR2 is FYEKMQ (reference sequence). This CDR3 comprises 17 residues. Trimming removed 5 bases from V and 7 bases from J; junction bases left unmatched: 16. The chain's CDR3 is CASSPPYTSGEINEQFF. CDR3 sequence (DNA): TGTGCCAGCAGCCCTCCATACACTAGCGGAGAAATTAATGAGCAGTTCTTC. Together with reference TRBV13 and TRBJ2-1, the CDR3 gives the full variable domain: AAGVIQSPRHLIKEKRETATLKCYPIPRHDTVYWYQQGPGQDPQFLISFYEKMQSDKGSIPDRFSAQQFSDYHSELNMSSLELGDSALYFCASSPPYTSGEINEQFFGPGTRLTVL.

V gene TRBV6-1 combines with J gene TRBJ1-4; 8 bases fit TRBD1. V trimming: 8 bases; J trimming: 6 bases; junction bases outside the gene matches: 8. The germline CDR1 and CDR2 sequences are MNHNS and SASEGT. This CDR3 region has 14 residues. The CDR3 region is CASYRGGNDEKLFF. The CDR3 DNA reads TGTGCCAGCTACAGGGGGGGAAATGATGAAAAACTGTTTTTT.

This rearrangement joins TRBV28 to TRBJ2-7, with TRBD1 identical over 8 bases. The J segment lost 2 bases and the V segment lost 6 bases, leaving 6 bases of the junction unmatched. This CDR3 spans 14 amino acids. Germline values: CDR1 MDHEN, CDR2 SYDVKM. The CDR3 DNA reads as TGTGCCAGCAGGGCCGACAGGGGTGCCTACGAGCAGTACTTC. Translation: CASRADRGAYEQYF.

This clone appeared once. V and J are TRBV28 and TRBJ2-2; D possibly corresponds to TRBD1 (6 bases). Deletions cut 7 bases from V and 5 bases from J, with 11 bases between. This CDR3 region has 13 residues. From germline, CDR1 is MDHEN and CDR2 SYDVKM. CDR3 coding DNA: TGTGCCAGCACTATAGGGGGAACCGGGGAGCTGTTTTTT. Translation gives CASTIGGTGELFF.

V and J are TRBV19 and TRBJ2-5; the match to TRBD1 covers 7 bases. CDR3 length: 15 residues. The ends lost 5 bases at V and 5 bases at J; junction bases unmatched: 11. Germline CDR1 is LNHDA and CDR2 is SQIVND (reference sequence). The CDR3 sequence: CASSQTGPRWETQYF. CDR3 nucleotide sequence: TGTGCCAGTAGTCAGACAGGGCCTCGGTGGGAGACCCAGTACTTC.

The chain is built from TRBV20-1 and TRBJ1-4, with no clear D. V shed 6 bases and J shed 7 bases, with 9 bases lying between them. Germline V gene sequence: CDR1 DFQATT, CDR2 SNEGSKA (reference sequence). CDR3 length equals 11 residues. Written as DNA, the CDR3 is TGCAGTGCCATCTATTCTGAAAAACTGTTTTTT. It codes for CSAIYSEKLFF.

CDR3 protein: CASSQGHTGGRTGELFF. The DNA of the CDR3 is TGTGCCAGCAGCCAAGGGCATACAGGGGGCCGGACCGGGGAGCTGTTTTTT. The chain recombines TRBV4-2 with TRBJ2-2, with 9 positions matching TRBD1. With 1 base clipped from V and 5 bases from J, the junction kept 8 bases outside the gene matches. The CDR3 runs 17 residues. Germline CDR1 reads LGHNA; CDR2 reads YNFKEQ.

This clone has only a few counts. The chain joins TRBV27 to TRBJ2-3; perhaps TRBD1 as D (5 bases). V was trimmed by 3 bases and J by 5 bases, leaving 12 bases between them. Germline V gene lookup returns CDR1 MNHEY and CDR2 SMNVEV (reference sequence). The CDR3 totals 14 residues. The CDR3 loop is CASSLRQTIDTQYF. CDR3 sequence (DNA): TGTGCCAGCAGTTTGCGACAGACCATAGATACGCAGTATTTT.

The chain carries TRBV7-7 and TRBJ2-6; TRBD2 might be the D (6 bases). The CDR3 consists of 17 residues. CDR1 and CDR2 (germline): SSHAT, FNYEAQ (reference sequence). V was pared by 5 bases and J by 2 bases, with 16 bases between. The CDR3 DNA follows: TGTGCCAGCAGCCCAACTCCTGGAGGGGCTGGGGCCAACGTCCTGACTTTC. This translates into CASSPTPGGAGANVLTF. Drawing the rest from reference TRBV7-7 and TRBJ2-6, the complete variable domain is GAGVSQSPRYKVTKRGQDVTLRCDPISSHATLYWYQQALGQGPEFLTYFNYEAQPDKSGLPSDRFSAERPEGSISTLTIQRTEQRDSAMYRCASSPTPGGAGANVLTFGAGSRLTVL.

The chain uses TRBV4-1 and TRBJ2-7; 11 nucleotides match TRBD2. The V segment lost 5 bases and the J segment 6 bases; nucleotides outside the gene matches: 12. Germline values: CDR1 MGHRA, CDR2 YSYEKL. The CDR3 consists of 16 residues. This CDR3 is CASSSIRLAGIGEQYF. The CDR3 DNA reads TGCGCCAGCAGCTCAATCCGACTAGCGGGGATCGGCGAGCAGTACTTC.

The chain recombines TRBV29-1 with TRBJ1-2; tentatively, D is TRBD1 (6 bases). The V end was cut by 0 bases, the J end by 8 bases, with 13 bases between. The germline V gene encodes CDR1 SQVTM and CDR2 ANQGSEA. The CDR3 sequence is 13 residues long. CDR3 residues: CSVEDPGGPGYTF. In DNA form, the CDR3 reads TGCAGCGTTGAAGATCCTGGGGGCCCGGGCTACACCTTC.

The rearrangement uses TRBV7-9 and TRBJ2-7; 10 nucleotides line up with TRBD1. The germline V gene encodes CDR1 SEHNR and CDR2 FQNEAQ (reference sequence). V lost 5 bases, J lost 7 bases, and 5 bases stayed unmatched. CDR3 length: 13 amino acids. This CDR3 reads CASSGTGVGEQYF. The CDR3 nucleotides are TGTGCCAGCAGCGGGACAGGGGTGGGTGAGCAGTACTTC.

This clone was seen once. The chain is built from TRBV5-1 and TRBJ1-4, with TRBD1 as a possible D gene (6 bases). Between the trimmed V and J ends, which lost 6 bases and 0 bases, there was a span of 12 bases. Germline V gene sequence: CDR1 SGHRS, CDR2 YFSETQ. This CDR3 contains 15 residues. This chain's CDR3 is CASTTDRTTNEKLFF. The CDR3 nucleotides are TGCGCCAGCACCACTGACAGGACAACTAATGAAAAACTGTTTTTT. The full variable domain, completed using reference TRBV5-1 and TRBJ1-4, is KAGVTQTPRYLIKTRGQQVTLSCSPISGHRSVSWYQQTPGQGLQFLFEYFSETQRNKGNFPGRFSGRQFSNSRSEMNVSTLELGDSALYLCASTTDRTTNEKLFFGSGTQLSVL.

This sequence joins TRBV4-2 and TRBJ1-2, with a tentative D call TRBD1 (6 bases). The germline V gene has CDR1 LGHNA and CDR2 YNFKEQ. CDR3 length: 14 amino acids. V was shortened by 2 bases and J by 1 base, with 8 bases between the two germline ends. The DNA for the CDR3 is TGTGCCAGCAGCCAATCGGACAGTAACTATGGCTACACCTTC. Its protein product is CASSQSDSNYGYTF.